This is a list of T cell receptor beta chains from one sample in a study of metastatic and nonmetastatic thyroid tumors. TCRdb re-clonotyped the PCR reads through MiXCR. The sample has about 35,000 clones, about a sixth seen once. The sample consisted of blood. These receptors came from a male donor with papillary thyroid cancer or a benign thyroid nodule (not recorded which). Some clones in this sample may be carry-over from other donors' samples. CDR3s include the opening cysteine and the closing phenylalanine or tryptophan. D genes are given only for firm matches. Clone sizes are given selectively: once, few, many, or a class where the clone is expanded.

j_gene,abundance,d_gene,v_gene,CDR3nt,CDR3aa
TRBJ1-1,.,.,TRBV2,TGTGCCAGCAGTGAAGGGGAAAGAGTCGTAGCTTTCTTT,CASSEGERVVAFF
TRBJ1-6,medium-sized,.,TRBV6-5,TGTGCCAGCAGTTACTCACCCCGAGGTGCCCTCCACTTT,CASSYSPRGALHF
TRBJ2-3,many,TRBD1,TRBV4-1,TGCGCCAGCAGCCAAACCCAGGGACAGGGATATACAGATACGCAGTATTTT,CASSQTQGQGYTDTQYF
TRBJ2-3,many,.,TRBV14,TGTGCCAGCAGCCAAATCGCCGGGACCACAGATACGCAGTATTTT,CASSQIAGTTDTQYF
TRBJ1-1,many,TRBD1,TRBV10-3,TGTGCCATCAGTGAGAGGGACAGCGACGAAGCTTTCTTT,CAISERDSDEAFF
TRBJ2-7,.,.,TRBV6-1,TGTGCCAGCAGCCAACACCGGACGGGGAAGGGCCACGAGCAGTACTTC,CASSQHRTGKGHEQYF
TRBJ1-3,.,.,TRBV11-3,TGTGCCAGCAGCTTAAACGCCGGAAACACCATATATTTT,CASSLNAGNTIYF
TRBJ2-1,once,.,TRBV5-1,TGCGCCAGCAGCATCAGGCTGGGGTTCGGGCAGTTCTTC,CASSIRLGFGQFF
TRBJ2-5,medium-sized,.,TRBV5-1,TGCGCCAGCAGCGCCGTCCCGCTAGAGGTGAGGGATGAGACCCAGTACTTC,CASSAVPLEVRDETQYF
TRBJ2-5,many,TRBD2,TRBV15,TGTGCCACCAGCAGAGATCGCCGGGGACTACGAGAGACCCAGTACTTC,CATSRDRRGLRETQYF
TRBJ2-7,medium-sized,TRBD1,TRBV6-5,TGTGCCAGCAGTTACTCAGTGGGACAGGGGGCCTACGAGCAGTACTTC,CASSYSVGQGAYEQYF
TRBJ2-7,many,.,TRBV10-3,TGTGCCATCAGTGACTACGGGGGACCGCGGTACGAGCAGTACTTC,CAISDYGGPRYEQYF